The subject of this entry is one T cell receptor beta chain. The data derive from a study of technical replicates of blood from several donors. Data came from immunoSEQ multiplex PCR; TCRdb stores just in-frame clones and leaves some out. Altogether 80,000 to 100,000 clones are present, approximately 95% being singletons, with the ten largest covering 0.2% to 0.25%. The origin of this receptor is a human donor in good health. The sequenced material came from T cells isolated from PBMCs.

In DNA, the CDR3 is TGTGCCAAGGGAGCGGGGGACCACGAGCAGTACTTC. Its translation: CAKGAGDHEQYF. V and J are TRBV6-1 and TRBJ2-7; TRBD2 aligns across 8 bases. This CDR3 contains 12 residues. CDR1 MNHNS and CDR2 SASEGT come from the germline V gene. The trim removed 10 bases at V and 5 bases at J, leaving 7 bases unmatched.